This TCR beta chain was found in a study of OX40 agonist ivuxolimab in advanced cancers. The wider study: Averaging 60 years in age, with a range of roughly 23 to 80, the cohort was approximately 83% male. Findings of the study overall: Part of the nonresponder group also had normalized T-cell clonal expansion that was low. At doses 0.1 to 3.0 mg/kg, CD4+ and CD8+ clones expanded. Researchers did not determine the expanded peripheral T cells' antigen specificity.

V lost 1 base, J lost 9 bases, and 10 bases lay in between. The V gene's germline CDR1 is SGHTA and CDR2 FQGNSA. The CDR3 spans 13 residues. With respect to this clone: Its antigen is still unknown.

Data came from immunoSEQ multiplex PCR; TCRdb stores just in-frame clones and leaves some out. The sample has approximately 58,000 clones; 75% to 90% are singletons. The sample here was CD4+ or CD8+ T cells sorted from blood, taken in a trial of the OX40 agonist ivuxolimab. The TCR sequence derives from an adult with an advanced solid tumor such as melanoma, head and neck, liver or kidney cancer. V gene TRBV7-2 combines with J gene TRBJ1-5; no firm D call. This CDR3 is CASSLDLRRPQHF. CDR3 DNA: TGTGCCAGCAGCTTAGATCTAAGACGGCCCCAGCATTTT.